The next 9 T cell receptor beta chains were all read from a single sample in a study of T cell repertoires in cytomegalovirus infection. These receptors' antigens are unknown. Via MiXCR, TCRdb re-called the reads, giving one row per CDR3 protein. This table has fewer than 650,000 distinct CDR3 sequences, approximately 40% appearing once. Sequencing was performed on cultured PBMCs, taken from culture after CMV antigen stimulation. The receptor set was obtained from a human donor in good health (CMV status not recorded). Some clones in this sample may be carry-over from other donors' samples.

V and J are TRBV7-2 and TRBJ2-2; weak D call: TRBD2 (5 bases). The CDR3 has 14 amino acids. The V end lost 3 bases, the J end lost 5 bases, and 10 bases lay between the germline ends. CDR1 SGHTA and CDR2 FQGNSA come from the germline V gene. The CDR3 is CASSFLTGTGELFF. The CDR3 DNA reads TGTGCCAGCAGCTTCCTGACGGGGACCGGGGAGCTGTTTTTT.

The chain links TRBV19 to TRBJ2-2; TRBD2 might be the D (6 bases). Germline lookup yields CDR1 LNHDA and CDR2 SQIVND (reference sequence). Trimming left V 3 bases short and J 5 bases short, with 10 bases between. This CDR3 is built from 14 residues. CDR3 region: CASSMAGRTGELFF. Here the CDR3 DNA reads TGTGCCAGTAGTATGGCGGGGCGGACCGGGGAGCTGTTTTTT.

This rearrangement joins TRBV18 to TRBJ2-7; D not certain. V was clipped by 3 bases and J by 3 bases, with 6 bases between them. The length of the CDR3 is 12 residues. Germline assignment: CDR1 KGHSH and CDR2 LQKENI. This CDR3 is CASSPTDYEQYF. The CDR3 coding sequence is TGTGCCAGCTCACCGACGGACTACGAGCAGTACTTC.

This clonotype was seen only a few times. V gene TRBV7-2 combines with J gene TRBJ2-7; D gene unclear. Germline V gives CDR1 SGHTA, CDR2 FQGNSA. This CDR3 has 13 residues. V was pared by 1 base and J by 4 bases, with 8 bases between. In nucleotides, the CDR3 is TGTGCCAGCAGCTTAGGGAAGAGGTACGAGCAGTACTTC. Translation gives CASSLGKRYEQYF.

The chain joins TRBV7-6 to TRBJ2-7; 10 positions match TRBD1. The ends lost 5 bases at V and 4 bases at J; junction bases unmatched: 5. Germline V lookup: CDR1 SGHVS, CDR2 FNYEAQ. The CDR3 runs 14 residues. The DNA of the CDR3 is TGTGCCAGCAGCCCGCAGGACAGGGGGTACGAGCAGTACTTC. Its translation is CASSPQDRGYEQYF.

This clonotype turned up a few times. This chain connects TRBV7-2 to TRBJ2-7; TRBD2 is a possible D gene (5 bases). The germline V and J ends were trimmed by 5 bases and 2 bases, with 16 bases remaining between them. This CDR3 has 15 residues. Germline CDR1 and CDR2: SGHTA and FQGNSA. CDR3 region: CASSQARDRAYEQYF. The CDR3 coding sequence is TGTGCCAGCAGCCAAGCCCGGGATCGAGCCTACGAGCAGTACTTC. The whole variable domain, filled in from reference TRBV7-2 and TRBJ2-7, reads GAGVSQSPSNKVTEKGKDVELRCDPISGHTALYWYRQSLGQGLEFLIYFQGNSAPDKSGLPSDRFSAERTGGSVSTLTIQRTQQEDSAVYLCASSQARDRAYEQYFGPGTRLTVT.

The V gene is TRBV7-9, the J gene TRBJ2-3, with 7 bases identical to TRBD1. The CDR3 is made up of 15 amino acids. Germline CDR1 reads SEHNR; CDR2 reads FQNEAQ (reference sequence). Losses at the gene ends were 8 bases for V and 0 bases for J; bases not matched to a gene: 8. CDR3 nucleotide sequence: TGTGCCAGCTCAAAAACGGGACAGAGCACAGATACGCAGTATTTT. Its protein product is CASSKTGQSTDTQYF.

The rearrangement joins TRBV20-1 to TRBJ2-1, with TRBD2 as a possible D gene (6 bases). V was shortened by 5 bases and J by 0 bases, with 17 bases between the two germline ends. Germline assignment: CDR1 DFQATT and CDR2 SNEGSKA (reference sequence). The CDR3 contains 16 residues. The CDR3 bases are TGCAGTGCTTGGCAGCGGGCTGCAAGCTCCTACAATGAGCAGTTCTTC. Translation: CSAWQRAASSYNEQFF.

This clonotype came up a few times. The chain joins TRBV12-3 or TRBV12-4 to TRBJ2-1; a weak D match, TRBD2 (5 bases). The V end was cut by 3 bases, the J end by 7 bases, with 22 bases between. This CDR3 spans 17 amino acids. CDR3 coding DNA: TGTGCCAGCAGTTTTTCCCCCGCTAGCCGAGGTTTGAATGAGCAGTTCTTC. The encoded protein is CASSFSPASRGLNEQFF.